This T cell receptor (beta chain) was profiled in a study of shared clonotypes between healthy human individuals. Study-wide results and limits: Naive subsets typically showed greater estimated richness than memory subsets.

This CDR3 is built from 15 residues. V dropped 1 base and J dropped 2 bases, with 6 bases sitting between them. Per germline, CDR1 MNHEY and CDR2 SMNVEV (reference sequence). The donors, healthy adults who were HIV-negative, had experienced no recent acute infections or vaccinations. Partitioning of CD4+ cells yielded a CD45RA+ naive subset and a CD45RA-negative memory subset. Once extracted for a subset, genomic DNA was divided evenly among several immunoSEQ plates. TCRdb keeps only in-frame clones here, not all; method: immunoSEQ multiplex PCR. The data show 650,000 to 750,000 clones, about two thirds seen once. About this clone itself: Its antigen is unidentified.

This sequence originates from a woman in her 30s in good health. The rearrangement uses TRBV27 and TRBJ2-6; no reliable D call. Sample: memory CD4+ T cells sorted from blood. The subset here: CD45RA-negative fraction. The CDR3 is CASSLLGTGANVLTF. The CDR3 bases are TGTGCCAGCAGTTTATTGGGGACTGGGGCCAACGTCCTGACTTTC. Supplemented by reference TRBV27 and TRBJ2-6, the full variable domain reads EAQVTQNPRYLITVTGKKLTVTCSQNMNHEYMSWYRQDPGLGLRQIYYSMNVEVTDKGDVPEGYKVSRKEKRNFPLILESPSPNQTSLYFCASSLLGTGANVLTFGAGSRLTVL.